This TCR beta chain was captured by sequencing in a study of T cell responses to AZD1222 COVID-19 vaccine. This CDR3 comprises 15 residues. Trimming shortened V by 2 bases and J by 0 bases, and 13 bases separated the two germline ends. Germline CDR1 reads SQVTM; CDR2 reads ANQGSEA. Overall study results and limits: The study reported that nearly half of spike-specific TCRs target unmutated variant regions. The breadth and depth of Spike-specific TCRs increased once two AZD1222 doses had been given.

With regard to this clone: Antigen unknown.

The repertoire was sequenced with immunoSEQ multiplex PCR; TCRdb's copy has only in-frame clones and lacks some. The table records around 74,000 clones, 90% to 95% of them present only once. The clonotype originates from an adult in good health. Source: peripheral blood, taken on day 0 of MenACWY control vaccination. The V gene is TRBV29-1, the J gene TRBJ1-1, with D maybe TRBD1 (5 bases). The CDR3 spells CSVESRGSMNTEAFF. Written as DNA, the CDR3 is TGCAGCGTTGAATCTCGGGGCAGCATGAACACTGAAGCTTTCTTT.